One sample yielded the 27 T cell receptor beta chains listed below, sequenced in a study of blood T cell repertoires in COVID-19. The method was immunoSEQ multiplex PCR; TCRdb's version includes in-frame clones alone and lacks a portion of them. The sample holds 200,000 to 300,000 clones, approximately 86% seen once. Sequencing input: peripheral blood. Receptors originate from a woman aged 55-69 years with COVID-19, enrolled during active disease.

Of note for this clone: Its ends do not fully match the called genes, so a read error is possible. The genes are TRBV7-2 and TRBJ2-3; TRBD2 matches 9 bases. CDR1 is SGHTA, CDR2 FQGNSA, per germline. This CDR3 spans 16 amino acids. The CDR3 coding sequence is TGTGCCAGCAGCCCAAACGGAGCGGGAGGCTCGACTGGGGTCCGCTTT. Protein product: CASSPNGAGGSTGVRF. Filled out from reference TRBV7-2 and TRBJ2-3, the complete variable domain reads GAGVSQSPSNKVTEKGKDVELRCDPISGHTALYWYRQSLGQGLEFLIYFQGNSAPDKSGLPSDRFSAERTGGSVSTLTIQRTQQEDSAVYLCASSPNGAGGSTGVRFGPGTRLTVL.

This chain connects TRBV5-6 to TRBJ2-7, with TRBD2 matching 9 bases. The CDR3 sequence is 17 residues long. V lost 0 bases to trimming and J lost 3 bases; unmatched junction nucleotides: 10. Germline CDR1 is SGHDT and CDR2 is YYEEEE. CDR3 nucleotide sequence: TGTGCCAGCAGCTTGGGGAGGTTGCTAGCGGGATACTACGAGCAGTACTTC. Amino acids: CASSLGRLLAGYYEQYF.

The chain employs TRBV6-5 and TRBJ1-1; D call uncertain. Deletions cut 6 bases from V and 8 bases from J, with 16 bases between. Germline CDR1 and CDR2: MNHEY and SVGAGI. This CDR3 contains 13 residues. CDR3 in DNA: TGTGCCAGCAGGGACCACCCGGGGTCAGAAGCTTTCTTT. It encodes CASRDHPGSEAFF.

This chain joins TRBV14 and TRBJ2-1; maybe TRBD2 (6 bases). Per the germline V gene, CDR1 is SGHDN and CDR2 is FVKESK. CDR3 length: 15 residues. The V and J ends lost 5 bases and 7 bases respectively, with 18 bases between them. The CDR3 bases are TGTGCCAGCAGCGGGACCGGGAGTCGCCGGAATGAGCAGTTCTTC. It codes for CASSGTGSRRNEQFF.

The rearrangement links TRBV6-5 to TRBJ2-7, with a weak D call TRBD1 (8 bases). The length of the CDR3 is 14 residues. CDR1 MNHEY and CDR2 SVGAGI come from the germline V gene. The ends were cut back, 7 bases at V and 7 bases at J, with 20 bases in the middle. The CDR3 DNA is TGTGCCAGCAAACTCGGGACAGGTAGCGGGGAGCAGTACTTC. This translates into CASKLGTGSGEQYF.

The J gene is TRBJ1-2, the V gene TRBV30, with D possibly matching TRBD1 (6 bases). CDR1 and CDR2 (germline): GTSNPN, SVGIG (reference sequence). The V end lost 0 bases, the J end lost 11 bases, and 16 bases lay between the germline ends. The CDR3 sequence is 13 residues long. Here the CDR3 DNA reads TGTGCCTGGAGTGTACGGGGGGGCCCGCCGTACACCTTC. It codes for CAWSVRGGPPYTF.

This clone was found once. The rearrangement links TRBV30 to TRBJ1-2; weak D call: TRBD1 (5 bases). V shed 0 bases and J shed 4 bases, with 15 bases lying between them. The CDR3 contains 15 residues. Per germline, CDR1 GTSNPN and CDR2 SVGIG (reference sequence). The CDR3 protein is CAWSVRQGVIYGYTF. CDR3 coding DNA: TGTGCCTGGAGTGTACGGCAGGGTGTAATCTATGGCTACACCTTC.

The chain uses TRBV24-1 and TRBJ2-2, with D perhaps matching TRBD1 (5 bases). CDR3 length: 16 residues. Trimming shortened V by 3 bases and J by 6 bases, and 16 bases separated the two germline ends. Germline lookup yields CDR1 KGHDR and CDR2 SFDVKD. CDR3: CATSDVVRAGPGELFF. For the CDR3, the DNA is TGTGCCACCAGTGATGTGGTCAGGGCAGGTCCCGGGGAGCTGTTTTTT.

The chain joins TRBV20-1 to TRBJ1-1; D ambiguous. The CDR3 runs to 11 residues. Deletions cut 5 bases from V and 5 bases from J, with 9 bases between. CDR1 DFQATT and CDR2 SNEGSKA come from the germline V gene (reference sequence). The CDR3 sequence: CSAGHGTEAFF. The CDR3 DNA is TGCAGTGCTGGGCACGGAACTGAAGCTTTCTTT.

The V call is TRBV19, the J call TRBJ2-1, with 7 bases identical to TRBD1. With V trimmed by 7 bases and J by 2 bases, 5 bases remained unmatched. Per the germline V gene, CDR1 is LNHDA and CDR2 is SQIVND (reference sequence). The CDR3 runs to 14 residues. The CDR3 nucleotides read TGTGCCAGTACCACAGGGGTGCCCTACAATGAGCAGTTCTTC. This gives the protein CASTTGVPYNEQFF.

The CDR3 nucleotides read TGTGCCTGGGGGACAGGGTTTAGCACAGATACGCAGTATTTT. It encodes CAWGTGFSTDTQYF. This chain links TRBV30 with TRBJ2-3, with 9 bases matching TRBD1. The CDR3 is 14 residues long. Trimming cost V 5 bases and J 0 bases; bases outside gene matches: 3. CDR1 is GTSNPN, CDR2 SVGIG, per germline (reference sequence).

This chain links TRBV24-1 with TRBJ2-7, with TRBD2 as a possible D gene (6 bases). V was pared by 5 bases and J by 4 bases, with 14 bases between. The CDR3 runs to 14 residues. The germline V gene has CDR1 KGHDR and CDR2 SFDVKD. The CDR3 DNA reads as TGTGCCACCAGTGGAGGCGGGAATTCGTACGAGCAGTACTTC. Its translation: CATSGGGNSYEQYF.

Worth noting for this clone: This CDR3 is also generated by other DNA sequences in the sample. This chain connects TRBV7-8 to TRBJ1-5; 8 bases fit TRBD1. The germline V gene has CDR1 SGHVS and CDR2 FQNEAQ. The length of the CDR3 is 17 residues. V lost 9 bases to trimming and J lost 0 bases; unmatched junction nucleotides: 13. The DNA for the CDR3 is TGTGCCAGTAGCGTATCAGGGGGCCCATATAGCAATCAGCCCCAGCATTTT. It codes for CASSVSGGPYSNQPQHF.

This clone occurred once. This chain links TRBV19 with TRBJ1-6; 9 nucleotides agree with TRBD1. CDR3 length: 13 residues. V lost 8 bases to trimming and J lost 7 bases; unmatched junction nucleotides: 3. Germline V lookup: CDR1 LNHDA, CDR2 SQIVND (reference sequence). The chain's CDR3 is CASGDRGNSPLHF. DNA of the CDR3: TGTGCCAGTGGTGACAGGGGGAATTCACCCCTCCACTTT. Full variable domain (remainder filled in from reference TRBV19 and TRBJ1-6): DGGITQSPKYLFRKEGQNVTLSCEQNLNHDAMYWYRQDPGQGLRLIYYSQIVNDFQKGDIAEGYSVSREKKESFPLTVTSAQKNPTAFYLCASGDRGNSPLHFGNGTRLTVT.

The J gene is TRBJ1-5, the V gene TRBV30; D not resolved. Germline-derived CDR1 and CDR2 are GTSNPN and SVGIG (reference sequence). The CDR3 runs 13 residues. The V and J ends lost 2 bases and 2 bases respectively, with 7 bases between them. DNA of the CDR3: TGTGCCTGGAGTACCCGCGGCAATCAGCCCCAGCATTTT. Protein: CAWSTRGNQPQHF.

CDR3 nucleotide sequence: TGTGCCAGCAGTTACTTGGGGGGCACTGAAGCTTTCTTT. It codes for CASSYLGGTEAFF. This chain connects TRBV6-2 or TRBV6-3 to TRBJ1-1; tentatively, D is TRBD1 (5 bases). The CDR3 extends over 13 amino acids. The germline V gene encodes CDR1 MNHEY and CDR2 SVGEGT. The ends were cut back, 1 base at V and 4 bases at J, with 7 bases in the middle.

V usage is TRBV7-8 and J usage is TRBJ2-1, with D possibly being TRBD2 (6 bases). V lost 5 bases, J lost 0 bases, and 17 bases lay in between. This CDR3 region has 17 residues. Germline CDR1 is SGHVS and CDR2 is FQNEAQ. This chain's CDR3 is CASSLRDSVSSYNEQFF. The CDR3 DNA follows: TGTGCCAGCAGCCTACGGGACTCGGTGAGCTCCTACAATGAGCAGTTCTTC.

This chain connects TRBV6-2 or TRBV6-3 to TRBJ2-7, with D perhaps TRBD1 (5 bases). Germline CDR1 MNHEY, CDR2 SVGEGT. The CDR3 consists of 11 residues. Between the trimmed V and J ends, which lost 6 bases and 6 bases, there was a span of 9 bases. The CDR3 here is CASSRGAEQYF. The CDR3 region has the DNA TGTGCCAGCAGCCGTGGGGCCGAGCAGTACTTC.

The DNA for the CDR3 is TGTGCCAGCAGCTCCAGGGACTTTGGCCATGAGCAGTTCTTC. It yields the protein CASSSRDFGHEQFF. The chain carries TRBV11-3 and TRBJ2-1, with D possibly matching TRBD2 (6 bases). This CDR3 has 14 residues. CDR1 SGHNT and CDR2 YENEEA come from the germline V gene. With 4 bases removed from V and 8 bases from J, the gap between germline ends came to 15 bases.

V gene TRBV24-1 combines with J gene TRBJ2-5; perhaps TRBD1 as D (7 bases). The CDR3 is 16 residues long. Germline values: CDR1 KGHDR, CDR2 SFDVKD. Trimming cost V 3 bases and J 4 bases, with 17 bases left between them. CDR3 in amino acids: CATSDPRGTAGETQYF. As DNA, the CDR3 is TGTGCCACCAGTGATCCTCGCGGGACAGCGGGAGAGACCCAGTACTTC.

The gene calls are TRBV4-1 and TRBJ1-5; no reliable D call. Germline CDR1 MGHRA, CDR2 YSYEKL. The CDR3 contains 17 residues. V lost 0 bases to trimming and J lost 2 bases, with 14 bases between them. CDR3 sequence (DNA): TGCGCCAGCAGCCAAGATCATCTCGCACAAGGCAATCAGCCCCAGCATTTT. Translated: CASSQDHLAQGNQPQHF.

The chain carries TRBV20-1 and TRBJ1-1; D unclear. Germline values: CDR1 DFQATT, CDR2 SNEGSKA (reference sequence). The CDR3 is made up of 14 amino acids. The V end lost 3 bases, the J end lost 11 bases, and 22 bases lay between the germline ends. CDR3 sequence reads: CSASGEAGAPGAFF. Here the CDR3 DNA reads TGCAGTGCTAGTGGGGAGGCCGGCGCTCCCGGGGCTTTCTTT.

The rearrangement joins TRBV2 to TRBJ2-1; TRBD2 aligns across 8 bases. Trimming at V came to 1 base and at J to 10 bases, leaving 9 bases not matched to a gene. The V gene's germline CDR1 is SNHLY and CDR2 FYNNEI. The CDR3 contains 15 residues. CDR3 residues: CASSEVRLAGGEQFF. As DNA, the CDR3 is TGTGCCAGCAGTGAAGTAAGGCTAGCGGGTGGAGAGCAGTTCTTC.

The V and J genes are TRBV6-2 or TRBV6-3 and TRBJ1-5, with 9 bases lining up with TRBD1. CDR1 is MNHEY and CDR2 is SVGEGT in the germline V gene. The CDR3 extends over 14 amino acids. The junction had 3 bases not matched to a gene; V was cut back by 6 bases and J by 3 bases. The CDR3, as DNA: TGTGCCAGCAGCCGGGACAGGGTCAATCAGCCCCAGCATTTT. Amino acid sequence: CASSRDRVNQPQHF.

This clone was counted a few times. V gene TRBV28 combines with J gene TRBJ1-2, with D perhaps matching TRBD1 (6 bases). V was pared by 6 bases and J by 5 bases, with 16 bases between. Germline CDR1 is MDHEN and CDR2 is SYDVKM. The CDR3 has 14 residues. The CDR3 DNA follows: TGTGCCAGCAGGCTTGGGACACTTAGTTATGGCTACACCTTC. This encodes CASRLGTLSYGYTF.

The chain recombines TRBV19 with TRBJ1-5; a possible D gene is TRBD1 (5 bases). Per germline, CDR1 LNHDA and CDR2 SQIVND (reference sequence). The V end was cut by 8 bases, the J end by 7 bases, with 15 bases between. This CDR3 region has 13 residues. In nucleotides, the CDR3 is TGTGCCAGTGGGGGAGATGGGAGGCAGCCCCAGCATTTT. Amino acid sequence: CASGGDGRQPQHF.

The sample holds a few counts of this clone. The chain recombines TRBV5-1 with TRBJ2-5, with TRBD1 matching over 11 bases. V dropped 4 bases and J dropped 2; count of bases not matched to a gene: 4. The CDR3 sequence is 15 residues long. From germline, CDR1 is SGHRS and CDR2 YFSETQ. The CDR3 DNA reads as TGCGCCAGCAGCACCCGGGACAGGGGGCAAGAGACCCAGTACTTC. Its protein is CASSTRDRGQETQYF.